This is a list of T cell receptor beta chains from one sample in a study of blood T cell repertoires in COVID-19. The assay was immunoSEQ multiplex PCR, and TCRdb's table has in-frame clones only and misses some. The sample lists under 150,000 clones; about 83% were seen once. Sequencing used peripheral blood. The receptor set was obtained from a man aged 35-49 years with active or convalescent COVID-19. Both conserved end residues are part of each CDR3. The D gene is left open where the match is weak. Size is stated for part of the rows, as once, few or many counts, or as a class when the clone is expanded.

j_call: TRBJ2-3; clone_size: .; v_call: TRBV18; d_call: TRBD2; cdr3_aa: CASSLSGGADTQYF; cdr3_nt: TGTGCCAGCTCACTTAGCGGGGGCGCAGATACGCAGTATTTT
j_call: TRBJ1-3; clone_size: once; v_call: TRBV7-9; d_call: TRBD1; cdr3_aa: CASSLGQGAYSGNTIYF; cdr3_nt: TGTGCCAGCAGCTTAGGACAGGGGGCCTACTCTGGAAACACCATATATTTT
j_call: TRBJ2-7; clone_size: few; v_call: TRBV6-6; d_call: TRBD1; cdr3_aa: CASSYSGDRAYEQYF; cdr3_nt: TGTGCCAGCAGTTACTCGGGGGACAGGGCCTACGAGCAGTACTTC
j_call: TRBJ2-7; clone_size: .; v_call: TRBV5-6; d_call: .; cdr3_aa: CASSFRLLRASYEQYF; cdr3_nt: TGTGCCAGCAGCTTTCGGTTGCTACGAGCATCCTACGAGCAGTACTTC
j_call: TRBJ1-6; clone_size: .; v_call: TRBV7-9; d_call: TRBD1; cdr3_aa: CASSTWDSNSPLHF; cdr3_nt: TGTGCCAGCAGCACCTGGGACAGCAATTCACCCCTCCACTTT
j_call: TRBJ1-5; clone_size: .; v_call: TRBV3-1/TRBV3-2; d_call: .; cdr3_aa: CASSQGEQPQHF; cdr3_nt: TGTGCCAGCAGCCAAGGAGAACAGCCCCAGCATTTT
j_call: TRBJ2-5; clone_size: .; v_call: TRBV18; d_call: .; cdr3_aa: CASSLGRQETQYF; cdr3_nt: TGTGCCAGCTCCCTGGGCCGCCAAGAGACCCAGTACTTC
j_call: TRBJ2-3; clone_size: .; v_call: TRBV9; d_call: TRBD2; cdr3_aa: CASSGTSVSTDTQYF; cdr3_nt: TGTGCCAGCAGCGGGACTAGCGTTAGCACAGATACGCAGTATTTT
j_call: TRBJ2-4; clone_size: once; v_call: TRBV4-3; d_call: TRBD2; cdr3_aa: CASSQAIGGGVRYF; cdr3_nt: TGCGCCAGCAGCCAAGCAATCGGCGGGGGGGTGCGGTACTTC
j_call: TRBJ2-3; clone_size: .; v_call: TRBV7-9; d_call: .; cdr3_aa: CAREQVNTDTQYF; cdr3_nt: TGTGCCAGGGAACAGGTCAACACAGATACGCAGTATTTT
j_call: TRBJ2-2; clone_size: .; v_call: TRBV7-2; d_call: TRBD2; cdr3_aa: CASSVPGRTRGELFF; cdr3_nt: TGTGCCAGCAGCGTTCCCGGGAGGACGAGGGGGGAGCTGTTTTTT
j_call: TRBJ1-5; clone_size: once; v_call: TRBV18; d_call: TRBD1; cdr3_aa: CASSPRPGTGDNQPQHF; cdr3_nt: TGTGCCAGCTCCCCTCGTCCCGGGACAGGGGACAATCAGCCCCAGCATTTT
j_call: TRBJ2-3; clone_size: few; v_call: TRBV6-4; d_call: .; cdr3_aa: CASSRLSTDTQYF; cdr3_nt: TGTGCCAGCTCGAGACTTTCCACAGATACGCAGTATTTT
j_call: TRBJ2-3; clone_size: .; v_call: TRBV27; d_call: TRBD2; cdr3_aa: CASSFTSGGLDTQYF; cdr3_nt: TGTGCCAGCAGTTTTACTAGCGGGGGGCTAGATACGCAGTATTTT
j_call: TRBJ1-2; clone_size: .; v_call: TRBV7-3; d_call: .; cdr3_aa: CASSPDRTNYGYTF; cdr3_nt: TGTGCCAGCAGCCCCGACAGGACTAACTATGGCTACACCTTC
j_call: TRBJ2-7; clone_size: few; v_call: TRBV3-1/TRBV3-2; d_call: .; cdr3_aa: CASSRASGYYEQYF; cdr3_nt: TGTGCCAGCAGCCGGGCCAGTGGGTACTACGAGCAGTACTTC
j_call: TRBJ1-4; clone_size: .; v_call: TRBV11-2; d_call: .; cdr3_aa: CASSLTRGESIMTNEKLFF; cdr3_nt: TGTGCCAGCAGCCTAACTCGGGGGGAAAGTATCATGACTAATGAAAAACTGTTTTTT
j_call: TRBJ2-3; clone_size: .; v_call: TRBV12-3/TRBV12-4; d_call: TRBD1; cdr3_aa: CASRQGATDTQYF; cdr3_nt: TGTGCCAGCAGACAGGGGGCAACAGATACGCAGTATTTT
j_call: TRBJ1-2; clone_size: .; v_call: TRBV6-5; d_call: .; cdr3_aa: CASSYLGREGYTF; cdr3_nt: TGTGCCAGCAGTTACCTCGGGAGAGAGGGCTACACCTTC
j_call: TRBJ2-7; clone_size: .; v_call: TRBV6-1; d_call: .; cdr3_aa: CASSVGGHFSSYEQYF; cdr3_nt: TGTGCCAGCAGTGTTGGGGGACACTTTAGCTCCTACGAGCAGTACTTC
j_call: TRBJ1-6; clone_size: .; v_call: TRBV5-1; d_call: TRBD1; cdr3_aa: CASSQGQGEYSPLHF; cdr3_nt: TGCGCCAGCAGCCAAGGACAGGGAGAGTATTCACCCCTCCACTTT
j_call: TRBJ1-2; clone_size: few; v_call: TRBV28; d_call: TRBD1; cdr3_aa: CASSPHGQGSYGYTF; cdr3_nt: TGTGCCAGCAGCCCACATGGACAGGGATCCTATGGCTACACCTTC
j_call: TRBJ2-7; clone_size: .; v_call: TRBV7-8; d_call: .; cdr3_aa: CASSLVSGGQYF; cdr3_nt: TGTGCCAGCAGCTTAGTAAGCGGCGGGCAGTACTTC
j_call: TRBJ2-7; clone_size: few; v_call: TRBV5-8; d_call: .; cdr3_aa: CASSFLRDFNEQYF; cdr3_nt: TGTGCCAGCAGTTTTCTCAGGGATTTCAACGAGCAGTACTTC
j_call: TRBJ2-1; clone_size: .; v_call: TRBV6-5; d_call: .; cdr3_aa: CASTGNNEQFF; cdr3_nt: TGTGCCAGCACAGGGAACAATGAGCAGTTCTTC
j_call: TRBJ2-1; clone_size: .; v_call: TRBV6-2/TRBV6-3; d_call: TRBD2; cdr3_aa: CASSYLAGTTEQFF; cdr3_nt: TGTGCCAGCAGTTACTTAGCGGGGACCACGGAGCAGTTCTTC
j_call: TRBJ2-7; clone_size: .; v_call: TRBV18; d_call: .; cdr3_aa: CASSKGESHHEQYF; cdr3_nt: TGTGCCAGCTCCAAAGGGGAATCGCACCACGAGCAGTACTTC
j_call: TRBJ1-2; clone_size: .; v_call: TRBV27; d_call: TRBD1; cdr3_aa: CASRATGGIGGYTF; cdr3_nt: TGTGCCAGCAGAGCTACAGGGGGCATAGGAGGCTACACCTTC